This record concerns one T cell receptor (beta chain) sequence. This specimen comes from a study of shared clonotypes between healthy human individuals. The assay was run at deep level. TCRdb's copy holds only in-frame clones and misses some; the assay was immunoSEQ multiplex PCR. This table holds approximately 350,000 clones, 90% to 97% found once. The CDR3 consists of 14 residues. Germline V CDR1 and CDR2: KGHSH, LQKENI. With 5 bases removed from V and 1 base from J, the gap between germline ends came to 10 bases. The sequencing input was memory CD8+ T cells sorted from blood. Described subset: CD45RO+ cells pooled with CCR7-negative TemRA cells. The rearrangement joins TRBV18 to TRBJ2-3, with D uncertain. The TCR comes from a man aged 30 to 45 in good health. The DNA of the CDR3 is TGTGCCAGCTCAACTTCCTGGGGCACAGATACGCAGTATTTT. It specifies CASSTSWGTDTQYF.